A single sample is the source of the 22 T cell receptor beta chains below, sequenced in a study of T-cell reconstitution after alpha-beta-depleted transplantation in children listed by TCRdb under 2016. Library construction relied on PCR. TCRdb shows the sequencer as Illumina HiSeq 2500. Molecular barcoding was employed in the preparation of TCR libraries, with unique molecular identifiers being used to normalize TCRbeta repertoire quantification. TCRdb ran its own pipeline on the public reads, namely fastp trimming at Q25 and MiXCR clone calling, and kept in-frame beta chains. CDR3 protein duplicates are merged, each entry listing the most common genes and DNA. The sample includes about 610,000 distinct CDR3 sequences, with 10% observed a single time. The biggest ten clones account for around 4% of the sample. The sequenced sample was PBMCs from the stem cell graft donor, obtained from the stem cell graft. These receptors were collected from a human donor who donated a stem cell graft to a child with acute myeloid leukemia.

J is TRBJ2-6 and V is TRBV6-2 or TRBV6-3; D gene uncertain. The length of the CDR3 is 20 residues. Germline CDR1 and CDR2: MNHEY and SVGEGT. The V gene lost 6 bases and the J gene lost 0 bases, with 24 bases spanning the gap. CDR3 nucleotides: TGTGCCAGCAGCCCGCTTTCGTCGTGGGCAGCTCCCTCTGGGGCCAACGTCCTGACTTTC. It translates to CASSPLSSWAAPSGANVLTF.

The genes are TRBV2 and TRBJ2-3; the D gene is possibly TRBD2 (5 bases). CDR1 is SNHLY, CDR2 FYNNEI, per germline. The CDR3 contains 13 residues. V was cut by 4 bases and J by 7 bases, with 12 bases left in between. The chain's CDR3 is CASSVRGRNTQYF. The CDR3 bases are TGTGCCAGCAGTGTCAGAGGGAGAAATACGCAGTATTTT.

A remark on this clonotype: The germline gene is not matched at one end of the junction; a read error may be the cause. In DNA, the CDR3 is TGTGCCATGGGCCCCGGGCCCAGCTACAATGAGCTGTTCTTC. It translates to CAMGPGPSYNELFF. The rearrangement joins TRBV13 to TRBJ2-1; no clear D. This CDR3 is 14 amino acids long. Germline V gives CDR1 PRHDT, CDR2 FYEKMQ (reference sequence).

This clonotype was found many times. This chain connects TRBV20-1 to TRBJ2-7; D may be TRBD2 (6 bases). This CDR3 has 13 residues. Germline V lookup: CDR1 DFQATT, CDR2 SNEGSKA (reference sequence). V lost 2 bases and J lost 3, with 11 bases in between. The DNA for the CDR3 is TGCAGTGCTAGACCCGGGAGTAACTACGAGCAGTACTTC. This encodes CSARPGSNYEQYF.

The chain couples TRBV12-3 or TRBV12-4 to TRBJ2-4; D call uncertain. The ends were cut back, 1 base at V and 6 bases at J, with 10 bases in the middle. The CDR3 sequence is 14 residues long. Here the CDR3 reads CASSLGGRVNIQYF. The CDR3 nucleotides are TGTGCCAGCAGTTTAGGAGGACGGGTAAACATTCAGTACTTC.

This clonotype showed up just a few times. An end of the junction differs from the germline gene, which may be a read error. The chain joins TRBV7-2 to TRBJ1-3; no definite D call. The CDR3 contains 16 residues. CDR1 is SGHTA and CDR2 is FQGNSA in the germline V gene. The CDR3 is CASGLAPAGSGNTIYF. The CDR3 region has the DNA TGTGCCAGCGGCTTAGCCCCAGCGGGGTCGGGAAACACCATATATTTT.

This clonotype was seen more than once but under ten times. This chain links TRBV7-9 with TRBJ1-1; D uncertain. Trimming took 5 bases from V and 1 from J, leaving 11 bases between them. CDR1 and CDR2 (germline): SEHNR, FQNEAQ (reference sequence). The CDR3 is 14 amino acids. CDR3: CASSEGTSNTEAFF. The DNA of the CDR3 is TGTGCCAGCAGCGAAGGAACATCGAACACTGAAGCTTTCTTT. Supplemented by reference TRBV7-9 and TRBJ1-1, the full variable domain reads DTGVSQNPRHKITKRGQNVTFRCDPISEHNRLYWYRQTLGQGPEFLTYFQNEAQLEKSRLLSDRFSAERPKGSFSTLEIQRTEQGDSAMYLCASSEGTSNTEAFFGQGTRLTVV.

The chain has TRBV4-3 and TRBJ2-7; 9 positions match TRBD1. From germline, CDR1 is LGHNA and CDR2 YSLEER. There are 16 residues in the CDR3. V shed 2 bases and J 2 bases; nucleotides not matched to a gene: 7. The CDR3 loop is CASSQTGGLSPYEQYF. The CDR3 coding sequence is TGCGCCAGCAGCCAAACAGGGGGCCTATCCCCCTACGAGCAGTACTTC.

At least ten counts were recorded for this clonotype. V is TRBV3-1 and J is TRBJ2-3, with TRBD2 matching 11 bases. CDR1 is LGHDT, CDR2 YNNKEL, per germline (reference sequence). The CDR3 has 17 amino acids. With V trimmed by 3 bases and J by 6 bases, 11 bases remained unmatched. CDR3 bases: TGTGCCAGCAGCCACCGGACTAGCGGGCCTGCGGCGGATACGCAGTATTTT. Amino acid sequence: CASSHRTSGPAADTQYF.

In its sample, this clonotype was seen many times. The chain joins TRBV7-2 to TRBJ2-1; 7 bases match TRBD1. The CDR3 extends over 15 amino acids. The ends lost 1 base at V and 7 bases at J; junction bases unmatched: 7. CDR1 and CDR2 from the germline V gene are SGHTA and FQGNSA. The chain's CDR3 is CASSLGPSRGNEQFF. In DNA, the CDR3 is TGTGCCAGCAGCTTAGGGCCTAGCAGGGGGAATGAGCAGTTCTTC.

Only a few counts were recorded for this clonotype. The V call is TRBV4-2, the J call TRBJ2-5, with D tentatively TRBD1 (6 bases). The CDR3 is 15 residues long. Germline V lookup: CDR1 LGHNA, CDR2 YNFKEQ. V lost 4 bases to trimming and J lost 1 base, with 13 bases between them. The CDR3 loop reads CASSPRTVSQETQYF. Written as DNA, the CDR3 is TGTGCCAGCAGCCCTAGGACAGTCTCCCAAGAGACCCAGTACTTC.

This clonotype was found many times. CDR3 residues: CSIGLGAGETQYF. CDR3 nucleotides: TGCAGCATTGGATTGGGGGCCGGAGAGACCCAGTACTTC. The chain links TRBV29-1 to TRBJ2-5; TRBD1 might be the D (6 bases). The CDR3 is 13 residues long. V was clipped by 8 bases and J by 4 bases, with 17 bases between them. Per the germline V gene, CDR1 is SQVTM and CDR2 is ANQGSEA.

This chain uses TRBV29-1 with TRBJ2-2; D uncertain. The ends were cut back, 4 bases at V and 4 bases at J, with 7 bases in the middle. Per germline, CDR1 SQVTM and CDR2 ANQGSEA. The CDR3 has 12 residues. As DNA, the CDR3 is TGCAGCGTTGTAGGGTCCACCGGGGAGCTGTTTTTT. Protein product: CSVVGSTGELFF.

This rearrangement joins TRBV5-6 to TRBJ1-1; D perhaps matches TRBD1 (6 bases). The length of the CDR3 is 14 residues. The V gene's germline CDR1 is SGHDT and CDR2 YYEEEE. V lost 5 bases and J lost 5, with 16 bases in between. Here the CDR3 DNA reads TGTGCCAGCAGTACCGGCTGGGGGGCAACTGAAGCTTTCTTT. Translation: CASSTGWGATEAFF. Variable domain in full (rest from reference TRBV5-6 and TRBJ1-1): DAGVTQSPTHLIKTRGQQVTLRCSPKSGHDTVSWYQQALGQGPQFIFQYYEEEERQRGNFPDRFSGHQFPNYSSELNVNALLLGDSALYLCASSTGWGATEAFFGQGTRLTVV.

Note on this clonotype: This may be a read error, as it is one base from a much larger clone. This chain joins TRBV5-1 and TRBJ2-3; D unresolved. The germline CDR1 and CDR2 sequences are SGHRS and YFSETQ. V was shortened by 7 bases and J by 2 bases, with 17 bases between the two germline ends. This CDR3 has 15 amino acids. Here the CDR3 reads CASRIMESSTDTQYF. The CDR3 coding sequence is TGCGCCAGCCGCATAATGGAGTCTTCCACAGATACGCAGTATTTT.

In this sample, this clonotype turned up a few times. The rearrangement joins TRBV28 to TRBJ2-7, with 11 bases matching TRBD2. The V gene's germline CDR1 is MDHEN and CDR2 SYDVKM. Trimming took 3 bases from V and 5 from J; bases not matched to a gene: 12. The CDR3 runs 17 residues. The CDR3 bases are TGTGCCAGCAGTTTTAGCGGGAGGGCCATCGTAATCCACGAGCAGTACTTC. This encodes CASSFSGRAIVIHEQYF. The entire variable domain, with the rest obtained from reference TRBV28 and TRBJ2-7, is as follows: DVKVTQSSRYLVKRTGEKVFLECVQDMDHENMFWYRQDPGLGLRLIYFSYDVKMKEKGDIPEGYSVSREKKERFSLILESASTNQTSMYLCASSFSGRAIVIHEQYFGPGTRLTVT.

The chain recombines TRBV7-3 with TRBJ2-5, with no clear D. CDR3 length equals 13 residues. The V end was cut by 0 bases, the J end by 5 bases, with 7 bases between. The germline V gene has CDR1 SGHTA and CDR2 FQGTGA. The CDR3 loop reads CASSLTVHETQYF. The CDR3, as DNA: TGTGCCAGCAGCTTAACGGTGCACGAGACCCAGTACTTC. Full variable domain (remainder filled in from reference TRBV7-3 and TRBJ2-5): GAGVSQTPSNKVTEKGKYVELRCDPISGHTALYWYRQSLGQGPEFLIYFQGTGAADDSGLPNDRFFAVRPEGSVSTLKIQRTERGDSAVYLCASSLTVHETQYFGPGTRLLVL.

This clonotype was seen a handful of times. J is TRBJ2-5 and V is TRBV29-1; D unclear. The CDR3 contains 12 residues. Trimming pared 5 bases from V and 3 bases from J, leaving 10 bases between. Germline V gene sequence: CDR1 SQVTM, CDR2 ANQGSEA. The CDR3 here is CSVLGQEETQYF. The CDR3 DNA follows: TGCAGCGTTTTGGGCCAGGAAGAGACCCAGTACTTC.

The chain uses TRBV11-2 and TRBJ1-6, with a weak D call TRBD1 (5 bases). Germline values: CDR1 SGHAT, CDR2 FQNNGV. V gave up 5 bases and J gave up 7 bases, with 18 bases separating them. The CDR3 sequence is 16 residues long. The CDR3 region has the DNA TGTGCCAGCAGCCGGGCGGGTCTGGGGGTAAATTCACCCCTCCACTTT. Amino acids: CASSRAGLGVNSPLHF.

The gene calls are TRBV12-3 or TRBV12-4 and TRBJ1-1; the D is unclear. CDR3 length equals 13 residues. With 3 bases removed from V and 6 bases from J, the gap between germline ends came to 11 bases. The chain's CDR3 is CASSFGSRAEAFF. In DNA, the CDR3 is TGTGCCAGCAGTTTCGGGAGTCGGGCTGAAGCTTTCTTT.

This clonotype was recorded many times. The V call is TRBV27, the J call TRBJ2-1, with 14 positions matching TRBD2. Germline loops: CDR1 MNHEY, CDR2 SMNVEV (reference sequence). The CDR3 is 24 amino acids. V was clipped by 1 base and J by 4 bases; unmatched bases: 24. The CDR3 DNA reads TGTGCCAGCAGTTTATATTGGTTCGGGACAGGGGGCCCGGGACTAGCGGGAGTTTACAATGAGCAGTTCTTC. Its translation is CASSLYWFGTGGPGLAGVYNEQFF.

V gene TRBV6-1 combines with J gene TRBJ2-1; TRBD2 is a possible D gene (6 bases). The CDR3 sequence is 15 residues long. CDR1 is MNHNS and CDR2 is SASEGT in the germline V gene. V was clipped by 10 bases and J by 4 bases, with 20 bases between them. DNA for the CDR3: TGTGCCACGCAGCCTCCTGGGACTCATTACAATGAGCAGTTCTTC. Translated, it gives CATQPPGTHYNEQFF.